This T cell receptor beta chain comes out of a study of cytomegalovirus exposure and HLA in healthy donors. Regarding the study as a whole: As was reported, the classifier diagnosed cytomegalovirus status with high specificity and sensitivity.

Of note for this clone: Its antigen is undetermined.

PCR was performed using 60 Vbeta and 13 Jbeta primers. Assay used: immunoSEQ multiplex PCR; TCRdb lists only in-frame clones, some missing. Among fewer than 150,000 clones listed, over 70% were seen once. This CDR3 region has 14 residues. V lost 2 bases and J lost 6; bases outside the gene matches: 5. Germline V CDR1 and CDR2: LGHNA, YSLEER. The V gene is TRBV4-3, the J gene TRBJ1-2; 8 nucleotides agree with TRBD1. The sequence came from a man in his forties in good health and CMV-seronegative. Input material: PBMCs. This CDR3 is CASSQRQGAHGYTF. The CDR3 DNA sequence: TGCGCCAGCAGCCAACGGCAGGGGGCTCATGGCTACACCTTC.